The 8 T cell receptor beta chains in this list originate from one sample, sequenced in a study of T cells after yellow fever vaccination. TCRdb reprocessed the 5' RACE reads via MiXCR and lists one record per CDR3 protein. The sample consists of about 300,000 distinct CDR3 sequences, about 10% of them appearing once. The sequenced sample was CD4+ T cells sorted from PBMCs, obtained 5 days after the yellow fever booster vaccination. These receptors all come from a man aged 18 to 29 who received the YFV17D yellow fever vaccine.

The CDR3 DNA reads as TGTGCCAGCAGCGCCAGCGGGGGTACAACCAATGAGCAGTTCTTC. Amino acid sequence: CASSASGGTTNEQFF. The chain joins TRBV9 to TRBJ2-1, with 8 nucleotides matching TRBD2. Germline loops: CDR1 SGDLS, CDR2 YYNGEE. There are 15 residues in the CDR3. Germline trimming cut 3 bases from V and 6 bases from J; bases unmatched to any gene: 8.

This clonotype has a handful of counts. The chain uses TRBV7-9 and TRBJ2-6; tentatively, D is TRBD2 (6 bases). This CDR3 is built from 15 residues. Germline-derived CDR1 and CDR2 are SEHNR and FQNEAQ (reference sequence). Trimming shortened V by 5 bases and J by 4 bases, and 12 bases separated the two germline ends. The CDR3 nucleotides are TGTGCCAGCAGCCGAGGAGGGCGAGGGGCCAACGTCCTGACTTTC. Amino acid sequence: CASSRGGRGANVLTF.

This clonotype was found a few times. The V call is TRBV4-3, the J call TRBJ2-2; 9 nucleotides line up with TRBD2. V was pared by 4 bases and J by 3 bases, with 3 bases of the junction left unmatched. The CDR3 totals 15 residues. The germline CDR1 and CDR2 sequences are LGHNA and YSLEER. The CDR3 DNA follows: TGCGCCAGCAGCCTCGTAGCGGGGGACACCGGGGAGCTGTTTTTT. It is translated as CASSLVAGDTGELFF.

In its sample, this clonotype was seen a few times. This chain connects TRBV30 to TRBJ1-2; D gene ambiguous. The CDR3 loop spans 13 amino acids. Trimming removed 1 base from V and 8 bases from J, with 14 bases in between. Germline V lookup: CDR1 GTSNPN, CDR2 SVGIG (reference sequence). The CDR3 DNA reads as TGTGCCTGGAGTGGCGGGCCAGGAGGAGGCTACACCTTC. It encodes CAWSGGPGGGYTF.

This clonotype occurred a few times. The V and J genes are TRBV4-1 and TRBJ2-1, with D perhaps matching TRBD2 (6 bases). The CDR3 is 15 amino acids. Germline assignment: CDR1 MGHRA and CDR2 YSYEKL. The V gene lost 1 base and the J gene lost 8 bases, with 15 bases spanning the gap. The CDR3 sequence is CASSQVSVVADEQFF. CDR3 in DNA: TGCGCCAGCAGCCAAGTGTCGGTGGTAGCGGATGAGCAGTTCTTC.

The chain combines TRBV6-5 with TRBJ1-3, with D possibly TRBD1 on 6 matching bases. V dropped 0 bases and J dropped 6 bases, with 18 bases sitting between them. The CDR3 has 17 amino acids. Germline V gene lookup returns CDR1 MNHEY and CDR2 SVGAGI. The CDR3 region is CASSYSGTGQGTNTIYF. DNA of the CDR3: TGTGCCAGCAGTTACTCGGGAACTGGCCAGGGGACAAACACCATATATTTT.

This clonotype has ten or more counts. The chain combines TRBV7-2 with TRBJ2-2; D is undetermined. CDR1 and CDR2 (germline): SGHTA, FQGNSA. V was shortened by 3 bases and J by 0 bases, with 8 bases between the two germline ends. The CDR3 is 15 residues long. CDR3 nucleotide sequence: TGTGCCAGCAGCTTGCAGAGCGCGAACACCGGGGAGCTGTTTTTT. Its translation: CASSLQSANTGELFF.

This clonotype was counted at least ten times. J is TRBJ1-2 and V is TRBV5-1; TRBD1 is a possible D gene (6 bases). CDR3 size: 15 residues. The ends were cut back, 0 bases at V and 2 bases at J, with 11 bases in the middle. Germline V CDR1 and CDR2: SGHRS, YFSETQ. The CDR3 region has the DNA TGCGCCAGCAGCTTGGCCGCAGGGACAAACTATGGCTACACCTTC. It is translated as CASSLAAGTNYGYTF.